What follows describes a single T cell receptor (beta chain). Serving as healthy controls were blood bank volunteers based in Maryland, USA. A total of 2 million PBMCs stored at -80 degrees C provided the unsorted libraries. The record originates from a study of neurological immune-mediated disorders. Germline values: CDR1 SQVTM, CDR2 ANQGSEA. V was pared by 3 bases and J by 8 bases, with 13 bases between. CDR3 length equals 12 residues. The making of cDNA relied on 5'RACE with 10-nucleotide random UMIs. Each CDR3 protein is one row after TCRdb ran MiXCR on the 5' RACE reads. The sample comprises under 45,000 distinct CDR3 sequences, approximately 11% of which are singletons, and about 1.3% rests with the top ten.

Sequenced material: PBMCs. The receptor was derived from a female donor in good health. The chain combines TRBV29-1 with TRBJ1-1; TRBD1 might be the D (5 bases). The DNA of the CDR3 is TGCAGCGTTGAGACGCAGGGAAGGGAAGCTTTCTTT. This codes for CSVETQGREAFF.